These 31 T cell receptor beta chains were all obtained from the same sample, sequenced in a study of blood T cell repertoires in COVID-19. The assay was immunoSEQ multiplex PCR, and TCRdb's table has in-frame clones only and misses some. The sample has a few hundred thousand clones; 80% to 90% are singletons. The specimen sequenced was PBMCs or T cells enriched from blood (not recorded which). The receptors were sampled from a young man who had recovered from COVID-19.

V gene TRBV15 combines with J gene TRBJ1-2; TRBD1 agrees at 8 bases. Germline CDR1 and CDR2: LNHNV and YYDKDF (reference sequence). This CDR3 is built from 15 residues. J was trimmed by 4 bases and V by 1 base; bases with no gene match: 5. CDR3 DNA: TGTGCCACCAGCAGAGGCCGGGACAGGCCCTATGGCTACACCTTC. This codes for CATSRGRDRPYGYTF.

V is TRBV7-9 and J is TRBJ1-1; 9 bases match TRBD1. The CDR3 loop spans 14 amino acids. The germline V gene encodes CDR1 SEHNR and CDR2 FQNEAQ (reference sequence). The J segment lost 12 bases and the V segment lost 5 bases, leaving 13 bases of the junction unmatched. The CDR3 reads CASSPTGGERETFF. CDR3 nucleotide sequence: TGTGCCAGCAGCCCGACAGGGGGAGAACGGGAAACTTTCTTT.

This clone was seen a handful of times. CDR3 amino acids: CASSQGTVNTEAFF. CDR3 bases: TGTGCCAGCAGCCAAGGGACAGTGAACACTGAAGCTTTCTTT. The chain links TRBV3-1 (or the pseudogene TRBV3-2) to TRBJ1-1, with D perhaps matching TRBD1 (6 bases). Germline V gene lookup returns CDR1 LGHDT and CDR2 YNNKEL (reference sequence). CDR3 length: 14 residues. The ends were cut back, 1 base at V and 0 bases at J, with 6 bases in the middle.

This chain links TRBV19 with TRBJ2-1, with 8 bases aligning to TRBD1. Germline V gene lookup returns CDR1 LNHDA and CDR2 SQIVND (reference sequence). The V and J ends lost 6 bases and 9 bases, in that order; junction bases with no gene match: 10. The CDR3 is 14 residues long. The CDR3: CASRGQGLLGEQFF. CDR3 DNA sequence: TGTGCCAGTAGAGGACAGGGTCTGTTAGGTGAGCAGTTCTTC.

The chain couples TRBV5-6 to TRBJ2-5; TRBD1 agrees at 9 bases. With V trimmed by 0 bases and J by 5 bases, 5 bases remained unmatched. The CDR3 runs to 15 residues. Germline V gene sequence: CDR1 SGHDT, CDR2 YYEEEE. CDR3 coding DNA: TGTGCCAGCAGCTTGGAGTTGGGACAGGGCGAGACCCAGTACTTC. Its protein product is CASSLELGQGETQYF.

CDR3 sequence: CASSEYPGQVTYEQYF. The CDR3 DNA follows: TGCGCCAGCAGTGAGTATCCGGGACAGGTAACCTACGAGCAGTACTTC. This rearrangement joins TRBV10-2 to TRBJ2-7; 8 bases are shared with TRBD1. In germline, CDR1 is WSHSY, CDR2 SAAADI. Trimming at V came to 1 base and at J to 2 bases, leaving 7 bases not matched to a gene. The CDR3 contains 16 residues.

This clone was picked up many times. This rearrangement joins TRBV4-1 to TRBJ1-5; 7 bases are shared with TRBD1. Losses at the gene ends were 5 bases for V and 0 bases for J; bases not matched to a gene: 4. CDR1 MGHRA and CDR2 YSYEKL come from the germline V gene. The CDR3 has 15 amino acids. In DNA, the CDR3 is TGCGCCAGCAGCACGACAGGGAGTAGCAATCAGCCCCAGCATTTT. This translates into CASSTTGSSNQPQHF.

The rearrangement uses TRBV7-6 and TRBJ1-6, with 8 positions matching TRBD1. CDR3 length: 15 residues. Germline CDR1 reads SGHVS; CDR2 reads FNYEAQ. The V gene end was trimmed by 4 bases and the J gene end by 7 bases; junction bases not matched to a gene: 6. The CDR3 is CASSSRTGLNSPLHF. The DNA for the CDR3 is TGTGCCAGCAGCTCCCGGACAGGGTTAAATTCACCCCTCCACTTT.

Only a few counts were recorded for this clone. The chain carries TRBV5-4 and TRBJ2-5; D unresolved. The V end was cut by 1 base, the J end by 1 base, with 8 bases between. This CDR3 is built from 14 residues. Germline CDR1 reads SGHNT; CDR2 reads YYREEE (reference sequence). The CDR3 here is CASSLPTTQETQYF. CDR3 DNA: TGTGCCAGCAGCTTGCCTACCACCCAAGAGACCCAGTACTTC.

The chain uses TRBV10-1 and TRBJ2-1, with TRBD1 matching 9 bases. The germline gives CDR1 WNHNN, CDR2 SYGVQD (reference sequence). J gave up 8 bases and V 4 bases, and 6 bases lay outside the gene matches. The CDR3 is 14 residues long. The CDR3 protein is CASSGTGDVDEQFF. Written as DNA, the CDR3 is TGCGCCAGCAGTGGGACAGGGGATGTAGATGAGCAGTTCTTC.

This clone was seen a few times. The V and J genes are TRBV7-9 and TRBJ1-3; no firm D call. The CDR3 contains 19 residues. V gave up 4 bases and J gave up 2 bases, with 24 bases separating them. CDR1 is SEHNR and CDR2 is FQNEAQ in the germline V gene (reference sequence). The CDR3 DNA follows: TGTGCCAGCAGCTCAAAGCAGCTAGGCCAGCGGGCCCCTGGAAACACCATATATTTT. Translating gives CASSSKQLGQRAPGNTIYF.

Comment on this clone: At the DNA level, this CDR3 is encoded by other sequences in the same sample as well. The chain couples TRBV3-1 (or the pseudogene TRBV3-2) to TRBJ1-6; no reliable D call. V dropped 1 base and J dropped 7 bases, with 8 bases sitting between them. Germline V gene lookup returns CDR1 LGHDT and CDR2 YNNKEL (reference sequence). The CDR3 sequence is 14 residues long. The CDR3 region is CASSQVEGNSPLHF. The DNA of the CDR3 is TGTGCCAGCAGCCAAGTGGAGGGAAATTCACCCCTCCACTTT.

The V and J genes are TRBV7-9 and TRBJ1-3; the D is unclear. Trimming left V 8 bases short and J 0 bases short, with 11 bases between. The germline V gene encodes CDR1 SEHNR and CDR2 FQNEAQ (reference sequence). The CDR3 spans 14 residues. CDR3 bases: TGTGCCAGCCAGCGCGCGAACTCTGGAAACACCATATATTTT. Protein: CASQRANSGNTIYF.

This clone was seen more than once but under ten times. The rearrangement uses TRBV3-1 (or the pseudogene TRBV3-2) and TRBJ2-1; D is perhaps TRBD1 (5 bases). The germline CDR1 and CDR2 sequences are LGHDT and YNNKEL (reference sequence). The CDR3 is 13 residues long. Trimming stripped 2 bases from V and 5 bases from J, with 7 bases between. The CDR3 loop reads CASSQTGNNEQFF. The CDR3 region has the DNA TGTGCCAGCAGCCAAACAGGAAACAATGAGCAGTTCTTC.

The chain uses TRBV25-1 and TRBJ2-5; tentative D call: TRBD1 (6 bases). The germline V gene encodes CDR1 MGHDK and CDR2 SYGVNS. V was trimmed by 6 bases and J by 5 bases, leaving 19 bases between them. CDR3 length equals 15 residues. This CDR3 reads CASRLSQGRAETQYF. The CDR3 nucleotides read TGTGCCAGCAGATTATCACAGGGCCGGGCGGAGACCCAGTACTTC.

The rearrangement joins TRBV5-1 to TRBJ1-1; D unclear. This CDR3 is built from 14 residues. The germline gives CDR1 SGHRS, CDR2 YFSETQ. V was cut by 4 bases and J by 6 bases, with 16 bases left in between. CDR3 in DNA: TGCGCCAGCAGCCCTAGTGGCACGGTCGCTGAAGCTTTCTTT. It codes for CASSPSGTVAEAFF. Supplemented by reference TRBV5-1 and TRBJ1-1, the full variable domain reads KAGVTQTPRYLIKTRGQQVTLSCSPISGHRSVSWYQQTPGQGLQFLFEYFSETQRNKGNFPGRFSGRQFSNSRSEMNVSTLELGDSALYLCASSPSGTVAEAFFGQGTRLTVV.

The rearrangement links TRBV3-1 (or the pseudogene TRBV3-2) to TRBJ2-7, with 7 bases aligning to TRBD1. This CDR3 has 15 amino acids. V shed 4 bases, J shed 2 bases, and the junction held 8 bases outside the gene matches. The germline V gene has CDR1 LGHDT and CDR2 YNNKEL (reference sequence). CDR3 sequence reads: CASSLQPGQPYEQYF. CDR3 nucleotide sequence: TGTGCCAGCAGCCTCCAACCGGGACAGCCCTACGAGCAGTACTTC.

As for this clone: One end of the junction varies from germline; a read error may be responsible. The gene calls are TRBV5-1 and TRBJ2-2; 9 bases match TRBD2. This CDR3 is built from 15 residues. Germline CDR1 is SGHRS and CDR2 is YFSETQ. The CDR3: CTSSLDSGGSGELFF. The CDR3 nucleotides read TGCACCAGCAGCTTGGATAGCGGGGGAAGCGGGGAGCTGTTTTTT.

This clone occurred once. A junction end diverges from the germline sequence, so it may reflect a read error. CDR3 residues: CSSGRRETQYF. The CDR3 nucleotides read TGCTCATCGGGGAGGAGGGAGACCCAGTACTTC. The genes are TRBV30 and TRBJ2-5, with D perhaps matching TRBD2 (6 bases). Looked up from germline, CDR1 is GTSNPN and CDR2 is SVGIG (reference sequence). This CDR3 is built from 11 residues. The complete variable domain, with remaining parts taken from reference TRBV30 and TRBJ2-5, reads SQTIHQWPATLVQPVGSPLSLECTVEGTSNPNLYWYRQAAGRGLQLLFYSVGIGQISSEVPQNLSASRPQDRQFILSSKKLLLSDSGFYLCSSGRRETQYFGPGTRLLVL.

The gene calls are TRBV3-1 (or the pseudogene TRBV3-2) and TRBJ1-1; 9 positions agree with TRBD1. Germline assignment: CDR1 LGHDT and CDR2 YNNKEL (reference sequence). This CDR3 comprises 13 residues. Trimming removed 7 bases from V and 8 bases from J; junction bases left unmatched: 8. CDR3 in DNA: TGTGCCAGCACCCTAATGGGGACAGGGGAAGCTTTCTTT. Translated, it gives CASTLMGTGEAFF.

V gene TRBV7-2 combines with J gene TRBJ2-1; D is unclear. This CDR3 has 14 amino acids. V lost 2 bases to trimming and J lost 6 bases, with 11 bases between them. CDR1 is SGHTA, CDR2 FQGNSA, per germline. In nucleotides, the CDR3 is TGTGCCAGCAGCTTACCTGGGCGAATCAATGAGCAGTTCTTC. Translated: CASSLPGRINEQFF.

The V and J genes are TRBV28 and TRBJ1-2; 7 bases agree with TRBD1. Trimming removed 4 bases from V and 7 bases from J; junction bases left unmatched: 9. CDR3 length: 14 residues. The germline V gene has CDR1 MDHEN and CDR2 SYDVKM. The CDR3 bases are TGTGCCAGCAGTTCTAGACAGGGACTGGGTGGCTACACCTTC. It specifies CASSSRQGLGGYTF.

The CDR3: CASSRQGRSDEQYF. CDR3 DNA sequence: TGTGCCAGCAGCAGACAGGGGAGATCGGACGAGCAGTACTTC. The chain recombines TRBV5-6 with TRBJ2-7; 8 bases match TRBD1. With 4 bases clipped from V and 5 bases from J, the junction kept 8 bases outside the gene matches. This CDR3 is 14 amino acids long. Germline V gives CDR1 SGHDT, CDR2 YYEEEE.

V is TRBV9 and J is TRBJ1-2, with a weak D call TRBD1 (5 bases). The germline V and J ends were trimmed by 3 bases and 4 bases, with 16 bases remaining between them. Germline values: CDR1 SGDLS, CDR2 YYNGEE. This CDR3 has 15 residues. Written as DNA, the CDR3 is TGTGCCAGCAGCGCCTCACAGGTCCCCAGCTATGGCTACACCTTC. The encoded protein is CASSASQVPSYGYTF.

The genes are TRBV6-5 and TRBJ1-5; D is uncertain. Germline assignment: CDR1 MNHEY and CDR2 SVGAGI. Between the trimmed V and J ends, which lost 3 bases and 2 bases, there was a span of 11 bases. The CDR3 consists of 15 residues. This CDR3 reads CASSYNWAGNQPQHF. CDR3 DNA sequence: TGTGCCAGCAGTTATAACTGGGCAGGCAATCAGCCCCAGCATTTT.

The gene calls are TRBV7-9 and TRBJ2-5; 7 bases line up with TRBD1. The junction had 8 bases not matched to a gene; V was cut back by 2 bases and J by 5 bases. Germline CDR1 reads SEHNR; CDR2 reads FQNEAQ (reference sequence). The CDR3 covers 15 residues. This chain's CDR3 is CASSLTSGRGETQYF. For the CDR3, the DNA is TGTGCCAGCAGCTTAACCTCGGGCAGGGGGGAGACCCAGTACTTC.

This chain links TRBV6-5 with TRBJ2-7, with 11 bases identical to TRBD2. Germline values: CDR1 MNHEY, CDR2 SVGAGI. The CDR3 length is 14 residues. V shed 6 bases and J 6 bases; nucleotides not matched to a gene: 7. The CDR3 spells CASRVAGGSAEQYF. The DNA for the CDR3 is TGTGCCAGCAGAGTAGCGGGGGGGTCCGCCGAGCAGTACTTC.

The chain has TRBV3-1 (or the pseudogene TRBV3-2) and TRBJ2-7; the match to TRBD1 covers 9 bases. The CDR3 totals 14 residues. The germline gives CDR1 LGHDT, CDR2 YNNKEL (reference sequence). The ends lost 5 bases at V and 2 bases at J; junction bases unmatched: 4. The CDR3 reads CASSVGQGPYEQYF. The CDR3 nucleotides are TGTGCCAGCAGCGTCGGACAGGGGCCCTACGAGCAGTACTTC.

J is TRBJ1-2 and V is TRBV11-2; 7 bases agree with TRBD1. The CDR3 covers 13 residues. V lost 4 bases and J lost 2; bases outside the gene matches: 1. The germline CDR1 and CDR2 sequences are SGHAT and FQNNGV. The chain's CDR3 is CASSSTGNYGYTF. In DNA form, the CDR3 reads TGTGCCAGCAGCTCGACAGGGAACTATGGCTACACCTTC.

This sequence joins TRBV12-3 or TRBV12-4 and TRBJ1-1; D unresolved. The CDR3 covers 12 residues. Trimming removed 3 bases from V and 7 bases from J, with 9 bases in between. This chain's CDR3 is CASSFGVGEAFF. In nucleotides, the CDR3 is TGTGCCAGCAGTTTCGGGGTAGGTGAAGCTTTCTTT.

This clone showed up just once. The junction and the germline gene differ at one end; a read error may be behind it. This chain links TRBV7-7 with TRBJ2-1; 7 bases are shared with TRBD1. The CDR3 runs 16 residues. Germline lookup yields CDR1 SSHAT and CDR2 FNYEAQ (reference sequence). CDR3 in amino acids: CASSLGWDRPNNEQFF. The CDR3 DNA sequence: TGTGCTAGCAGCTTAGGTTGGGACAGACCAAACAATGAGCAGTTCTTC.